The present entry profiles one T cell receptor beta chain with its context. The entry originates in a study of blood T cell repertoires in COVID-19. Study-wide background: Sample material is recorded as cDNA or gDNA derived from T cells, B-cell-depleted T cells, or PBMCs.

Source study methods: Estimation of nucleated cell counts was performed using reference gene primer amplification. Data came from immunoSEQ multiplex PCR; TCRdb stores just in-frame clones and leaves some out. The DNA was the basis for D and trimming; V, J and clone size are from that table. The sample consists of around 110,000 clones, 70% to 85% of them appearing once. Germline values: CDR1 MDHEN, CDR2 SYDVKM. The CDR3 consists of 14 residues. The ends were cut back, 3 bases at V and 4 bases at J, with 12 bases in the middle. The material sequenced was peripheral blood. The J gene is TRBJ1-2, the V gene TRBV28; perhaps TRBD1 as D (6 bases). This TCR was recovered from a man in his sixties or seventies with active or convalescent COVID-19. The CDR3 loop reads CASSLQGLGYGYTF. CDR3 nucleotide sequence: TGTGCCAGCAGTTTGCAGGGGCTCGGCTATGGCTACACCTTC.